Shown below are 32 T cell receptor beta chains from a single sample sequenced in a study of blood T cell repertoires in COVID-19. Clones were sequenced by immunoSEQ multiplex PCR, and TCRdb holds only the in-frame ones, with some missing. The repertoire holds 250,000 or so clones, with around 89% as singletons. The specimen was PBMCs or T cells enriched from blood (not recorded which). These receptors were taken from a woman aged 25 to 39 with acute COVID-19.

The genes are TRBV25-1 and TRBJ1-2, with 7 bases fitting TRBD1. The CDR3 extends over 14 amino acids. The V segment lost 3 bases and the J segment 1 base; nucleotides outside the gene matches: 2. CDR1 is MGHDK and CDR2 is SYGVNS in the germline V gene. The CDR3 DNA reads TGTGCCAGCAGTGACAGGGGGTTTAACTATGGCTACACCTTC. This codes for CASSDRGFNYGYTF.

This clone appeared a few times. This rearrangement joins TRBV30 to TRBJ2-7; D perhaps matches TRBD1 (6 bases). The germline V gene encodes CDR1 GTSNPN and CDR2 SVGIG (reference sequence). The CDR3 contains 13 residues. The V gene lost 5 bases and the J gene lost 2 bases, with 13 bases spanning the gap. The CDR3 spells CAWVARGTYEQYF. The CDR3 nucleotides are TGTGCCTGGGTCGCCAGGGGTACCTACGAGCAGTACTTC.

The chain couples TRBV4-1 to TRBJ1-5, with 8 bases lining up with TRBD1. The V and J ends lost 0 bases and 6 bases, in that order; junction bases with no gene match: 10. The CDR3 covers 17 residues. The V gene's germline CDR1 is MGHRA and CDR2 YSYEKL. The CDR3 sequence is CASSQDRSRGLGQPQHF. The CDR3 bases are TGCGCCAGCAGCCAAGATCGGAGCAGGGGGCTCGGTCAGCCCCAGCATTTT.

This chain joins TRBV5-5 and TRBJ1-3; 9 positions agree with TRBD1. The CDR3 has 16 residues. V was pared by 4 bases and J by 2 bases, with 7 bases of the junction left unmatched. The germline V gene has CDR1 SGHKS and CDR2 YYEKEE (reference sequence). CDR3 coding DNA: TGTGCCAGCAGCAAACTCCGACAGGGGGCTGGAAACACCATATATTTT. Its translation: CASSKLRQGAGNTIYF.

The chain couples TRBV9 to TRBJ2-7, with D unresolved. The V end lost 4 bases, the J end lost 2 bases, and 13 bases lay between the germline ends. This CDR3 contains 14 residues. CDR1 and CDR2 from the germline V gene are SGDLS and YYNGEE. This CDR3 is CASSPFVTTYEQYF. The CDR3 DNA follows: TGTGCCAGCAGCCCCTTTGTGACAACCTACGAGCAGTACTTC.

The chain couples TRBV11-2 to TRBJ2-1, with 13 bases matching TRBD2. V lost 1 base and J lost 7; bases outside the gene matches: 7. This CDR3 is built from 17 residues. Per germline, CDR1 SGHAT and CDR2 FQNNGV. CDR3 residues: CASSLGTGTSGMNEQFF. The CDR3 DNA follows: TGTGCCAGCAGCTTAGGGACGGGGACTAGCGGGATGAATGAGCAGTTCTTC.

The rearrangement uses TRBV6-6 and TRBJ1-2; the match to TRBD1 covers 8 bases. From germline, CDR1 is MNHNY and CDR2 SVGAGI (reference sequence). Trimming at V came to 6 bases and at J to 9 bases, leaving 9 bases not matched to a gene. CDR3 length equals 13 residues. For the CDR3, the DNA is TGTGCCAGCAGACCGGACAGGGAATCATGCTACACCTTC. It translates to CASRPDRESCYTF.

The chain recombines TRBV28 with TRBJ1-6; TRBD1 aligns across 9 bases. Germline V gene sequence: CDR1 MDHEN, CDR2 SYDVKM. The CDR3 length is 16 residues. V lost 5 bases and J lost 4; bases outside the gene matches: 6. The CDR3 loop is CASSRDRATYNSPLHF. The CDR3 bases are TGTGCCAGCAGTCGGGACAGGGCTACTTATAATTCACCCCTCCACTTT.

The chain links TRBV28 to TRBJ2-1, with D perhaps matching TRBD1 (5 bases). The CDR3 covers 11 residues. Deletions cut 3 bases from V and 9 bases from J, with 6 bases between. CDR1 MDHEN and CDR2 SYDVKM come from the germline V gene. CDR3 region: CASSLTVEQFF. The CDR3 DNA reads TGTGCCAGCAGTTTGACAGTTGAGCAGTTCTTC.

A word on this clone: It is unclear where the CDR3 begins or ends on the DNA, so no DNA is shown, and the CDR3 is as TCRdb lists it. CDR3 amino acids: CASSYFGAGGDEAFF. This sequence joins TRBV6-6 and TRBJ1-1. Germline CDR1 reads MNHNY; CDR2 reads SVGAGI (reference sequence). 15 amino acids form the CDR3, both terminal residues included.

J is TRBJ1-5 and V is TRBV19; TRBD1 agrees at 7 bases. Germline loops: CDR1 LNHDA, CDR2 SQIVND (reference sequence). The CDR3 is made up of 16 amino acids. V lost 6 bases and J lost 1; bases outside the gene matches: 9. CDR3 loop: CASSTIDRDSNQPQHF. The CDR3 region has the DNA TGTGCCAGTAGCACCATCGACAGGGACAGCAATCAGCCCCAGCATTTT.

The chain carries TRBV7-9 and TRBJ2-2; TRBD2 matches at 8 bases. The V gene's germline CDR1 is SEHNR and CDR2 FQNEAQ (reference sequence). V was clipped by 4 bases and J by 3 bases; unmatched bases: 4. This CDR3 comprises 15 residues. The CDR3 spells CASSSGRADTGELFF. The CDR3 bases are TGTGCCAGCAGCTCCGGGAGGGCGGACACCGGGGAGCTGTTTTTT. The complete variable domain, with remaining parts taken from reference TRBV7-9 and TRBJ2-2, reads DTGVSQNPRHKITKRGQNVTFRCDPISEHNRLYWYRQTLGQGPEFLTYFQNEAQLEKSRLLSDRFSAERPKGSFSTLEIQRTEQGDSAMYLCASSSGRADTGELFFGEGSRLTVL.

CDR3 amino acids: CASSFDRVLGGNEQFF. Written as DNA, the CDR3 is TGTGCCAGCAGCTTCGATCGAGTCCTAGGGGGCAATGAGCAGTTCTTC. The chain couples TRBV13 to TRBJ2-1; D is perhaps TRBD1 (6 bases). V was cut by 3 bases and J by 6 bases, with 18 bases left in between. The germline CDR1 and CDR2 sequences are PRHDT and FYEKMQ (reference sequence). This CDR3 region has 16 residues.

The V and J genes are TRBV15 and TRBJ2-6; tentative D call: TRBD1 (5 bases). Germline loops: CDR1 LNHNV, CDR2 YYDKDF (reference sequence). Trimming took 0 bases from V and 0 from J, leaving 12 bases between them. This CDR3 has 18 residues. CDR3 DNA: TGTGCCACCAGCAGAGATCGGCAGGGTTTCTCTGGGGCCAACGTCCTGACTTTC. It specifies CATSRDRQGFSGANVLTF.

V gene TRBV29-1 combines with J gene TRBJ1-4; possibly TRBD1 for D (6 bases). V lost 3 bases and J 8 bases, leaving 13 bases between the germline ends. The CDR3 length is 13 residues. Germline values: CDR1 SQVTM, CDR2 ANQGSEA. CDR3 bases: TGCAGCGTTGAGGCAGGGGAAATGGAAAAACTGTTTTTT. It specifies CSVEAGEMEKLFF.

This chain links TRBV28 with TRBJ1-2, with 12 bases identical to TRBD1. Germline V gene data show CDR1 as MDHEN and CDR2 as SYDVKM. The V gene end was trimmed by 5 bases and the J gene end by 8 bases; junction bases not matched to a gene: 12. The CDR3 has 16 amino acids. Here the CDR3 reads CASSPPGQGAGDGYTF. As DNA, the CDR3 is TGTGCCAGCAGTCCACCGGGACAGGGGGCCGGGGACGGCTACACCTTC.

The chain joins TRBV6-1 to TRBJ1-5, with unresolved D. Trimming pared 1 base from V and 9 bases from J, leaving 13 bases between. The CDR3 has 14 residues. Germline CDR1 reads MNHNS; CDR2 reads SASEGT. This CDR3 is CASSEGVSASPQHF. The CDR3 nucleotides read TGTGCCAGCAGTGAAGGCGTGAGCGCGTCGCCCCAGCATTTT.

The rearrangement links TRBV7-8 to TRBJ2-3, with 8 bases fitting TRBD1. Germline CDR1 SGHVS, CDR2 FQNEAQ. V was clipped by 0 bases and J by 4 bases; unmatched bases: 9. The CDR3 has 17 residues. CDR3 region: CASSLAAQGVGADTQYF. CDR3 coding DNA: TGTGCCAGCAGCTTAGCAGCACAGGGGGTTGGGGCAGATACGCAGTATTTT.

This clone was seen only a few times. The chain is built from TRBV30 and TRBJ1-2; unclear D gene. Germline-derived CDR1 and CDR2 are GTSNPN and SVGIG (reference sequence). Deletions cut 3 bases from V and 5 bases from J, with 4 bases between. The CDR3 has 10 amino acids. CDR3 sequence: CAWRQYGYTF. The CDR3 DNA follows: TGTGCCTGGAGGCAGTATGGCTACACCTTC. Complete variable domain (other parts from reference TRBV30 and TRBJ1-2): SQTIHQWPATLVQPVGSPLSLECTVEGTSNPNLYWYRQAAGRGLQLLFYSVGIGQISSEVPQNLSASRPQDRQFILSSKKLLLSDSGFYLCAWRQYGYTFGSGTRLTVV.

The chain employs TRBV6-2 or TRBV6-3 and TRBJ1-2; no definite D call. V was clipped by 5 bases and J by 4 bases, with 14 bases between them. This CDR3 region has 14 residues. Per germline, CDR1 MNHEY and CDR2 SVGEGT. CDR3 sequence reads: CASSLEANSYGYTF. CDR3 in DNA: TGTGCCAGCAGTCTAGAAGCAAACTCCTATGGCTACACCTTC.

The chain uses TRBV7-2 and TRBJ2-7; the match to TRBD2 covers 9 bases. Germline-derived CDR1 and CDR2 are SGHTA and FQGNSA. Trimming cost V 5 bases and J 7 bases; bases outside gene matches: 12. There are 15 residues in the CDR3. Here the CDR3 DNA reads TGTGCCAGCAGCCCACGTGCTAGCGGGAACAGGGAGCAGTACTTC. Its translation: CASSPRASGNREQYF.

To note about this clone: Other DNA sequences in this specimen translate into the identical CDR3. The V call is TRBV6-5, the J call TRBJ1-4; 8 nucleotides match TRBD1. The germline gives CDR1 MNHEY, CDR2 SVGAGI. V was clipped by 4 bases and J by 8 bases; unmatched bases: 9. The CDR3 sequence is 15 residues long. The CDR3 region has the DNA TGTGCCAGCAGTTCCTTGGACAGGGTGGGGGAAAAACTGTTTTTT. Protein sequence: CASSSLDRVGEKLFF.

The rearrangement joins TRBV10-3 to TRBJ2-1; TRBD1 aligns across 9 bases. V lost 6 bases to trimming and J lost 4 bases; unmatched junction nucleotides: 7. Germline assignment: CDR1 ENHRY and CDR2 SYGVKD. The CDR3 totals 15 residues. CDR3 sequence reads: CAISRQGDLYNEQFF. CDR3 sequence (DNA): TGTGCCATCAGCAGACAGGGGGACCTATACAATGAGCAGTTCTTC.

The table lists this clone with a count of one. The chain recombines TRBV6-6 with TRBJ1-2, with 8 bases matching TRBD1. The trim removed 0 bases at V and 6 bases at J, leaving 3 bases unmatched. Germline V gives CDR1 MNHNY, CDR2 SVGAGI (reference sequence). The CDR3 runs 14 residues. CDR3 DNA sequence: TGTGCCAGCAGTTACTCCTCGGACAGGGATGGCTACACCTTC. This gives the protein CASSYSSDRDGYTF.

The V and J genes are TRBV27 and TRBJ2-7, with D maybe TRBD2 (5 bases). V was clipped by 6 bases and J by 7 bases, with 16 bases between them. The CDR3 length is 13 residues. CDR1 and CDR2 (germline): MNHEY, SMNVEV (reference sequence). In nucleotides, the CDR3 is TGTGCCAGCAGCCTCGAGGGTAGGGTAGAGCAGTACTTC. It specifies CASSLEGRVEQYF.

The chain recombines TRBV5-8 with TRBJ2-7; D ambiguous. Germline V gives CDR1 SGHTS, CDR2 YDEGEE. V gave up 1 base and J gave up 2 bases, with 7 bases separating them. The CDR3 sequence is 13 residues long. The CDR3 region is CASSLLATYEQYF. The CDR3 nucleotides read TGTGCCAGCAGCTTGTTAGCTACCTACGAGCAGTACTTC.

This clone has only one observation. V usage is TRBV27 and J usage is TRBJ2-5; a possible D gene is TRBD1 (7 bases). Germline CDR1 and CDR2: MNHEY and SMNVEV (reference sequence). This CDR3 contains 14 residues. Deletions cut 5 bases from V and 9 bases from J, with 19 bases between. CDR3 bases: TGTGCCAGCAGTCGCGGGACAGCAGGAGGGGCCCAGTACTTC. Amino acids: CASSRGTAGGAQYF.

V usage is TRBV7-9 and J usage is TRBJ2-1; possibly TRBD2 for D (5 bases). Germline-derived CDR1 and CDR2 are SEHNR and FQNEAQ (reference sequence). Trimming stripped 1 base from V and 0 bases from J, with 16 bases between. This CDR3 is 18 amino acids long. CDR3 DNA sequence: TGTGCCAGCAGCTTAGGCGCGGGCCACGTCAGCTCCTACAATGAGCAGTTCTTC. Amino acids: CASSLGAGHVSSYNEQFF.

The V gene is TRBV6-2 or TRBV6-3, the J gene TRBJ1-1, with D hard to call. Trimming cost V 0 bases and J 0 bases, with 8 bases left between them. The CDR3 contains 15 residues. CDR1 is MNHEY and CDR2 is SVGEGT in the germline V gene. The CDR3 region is CASSYSEGMNTEAFF. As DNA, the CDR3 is TGTGCCAGCAGTTACTCGGAGGGCATGAACACTGAAGCTTTCTTT.

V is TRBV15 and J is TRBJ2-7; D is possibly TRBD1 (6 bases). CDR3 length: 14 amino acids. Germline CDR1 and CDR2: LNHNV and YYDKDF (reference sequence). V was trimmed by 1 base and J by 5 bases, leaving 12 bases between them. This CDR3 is CATSRAAAGDEQYF. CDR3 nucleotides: TGTGCCACCAGCAGAGCCGCAGCAGGGGACGAGCAGTACTTC. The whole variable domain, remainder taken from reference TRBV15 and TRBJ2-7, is DAMVIQNPRYQVTQFGKPVTLSCSQTLNHNVMYWYQQKSSQAPKLLFHYYDKDFNNEADTPDNFQSRRPNTSFCFLDIRSPGLGDTAMYLCATSRAAAGDEQYFGPGTRLTVT.

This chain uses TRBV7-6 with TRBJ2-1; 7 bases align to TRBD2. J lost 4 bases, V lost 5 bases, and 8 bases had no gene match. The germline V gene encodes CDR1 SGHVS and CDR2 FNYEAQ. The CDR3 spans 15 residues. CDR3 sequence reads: CASSPRTSGYNEQFF. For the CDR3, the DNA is TGTGCCAGCAGCCCCCGGACTAGTGGGTACAATGAGCAGTTCTTC.

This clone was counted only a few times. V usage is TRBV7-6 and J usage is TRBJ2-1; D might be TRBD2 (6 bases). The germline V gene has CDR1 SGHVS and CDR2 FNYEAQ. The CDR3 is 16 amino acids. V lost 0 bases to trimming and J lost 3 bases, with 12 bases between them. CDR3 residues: CASSLARRDYYNEQFF. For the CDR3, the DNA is TGTGCCAGCAGCTTAGCGCGGCGGGATTACTACAATGAGCAGTTCTTC.